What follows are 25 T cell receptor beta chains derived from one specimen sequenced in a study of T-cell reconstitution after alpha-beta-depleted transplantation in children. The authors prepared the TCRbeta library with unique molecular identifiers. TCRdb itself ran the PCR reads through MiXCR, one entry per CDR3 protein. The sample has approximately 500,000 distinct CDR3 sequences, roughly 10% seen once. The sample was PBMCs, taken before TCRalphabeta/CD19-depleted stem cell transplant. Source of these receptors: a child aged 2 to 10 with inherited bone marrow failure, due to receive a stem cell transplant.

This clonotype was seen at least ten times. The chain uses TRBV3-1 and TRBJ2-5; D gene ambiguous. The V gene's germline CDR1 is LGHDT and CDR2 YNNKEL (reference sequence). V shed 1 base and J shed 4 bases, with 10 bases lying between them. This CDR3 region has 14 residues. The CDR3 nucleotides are TGTGCCAGCAGCCAAGGGGCCCCCAGAGAGACCCAGTACTTC. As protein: CASSQGAPRETQYF.

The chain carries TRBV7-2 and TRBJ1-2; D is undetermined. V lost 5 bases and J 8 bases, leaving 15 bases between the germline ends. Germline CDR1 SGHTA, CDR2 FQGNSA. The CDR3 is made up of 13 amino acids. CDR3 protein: CASSRNRVFGYTF. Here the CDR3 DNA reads TGTGCCAGCAGCCGAAATAGGGTGTTCGGCTACACCTTC.

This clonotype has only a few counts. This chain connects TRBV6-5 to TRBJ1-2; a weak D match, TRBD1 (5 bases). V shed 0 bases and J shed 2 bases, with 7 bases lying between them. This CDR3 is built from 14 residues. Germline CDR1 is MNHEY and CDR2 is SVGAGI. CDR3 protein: CASSYSQGNYGYTF. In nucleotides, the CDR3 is TGTGCCAGCAGTTACTCGCAGGGAAACTATGGCTACACCTTC.

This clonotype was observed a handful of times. CDR3 DNA: TGTGCCAGCAGTTACCAACCCGGGACTAGCGGGAGATTCAATGAGCAGTTCTTC. Protein sequence: CASSYQPGTSGRFNEQFF. The chain carries TRBV6-2 or TRBV6-3 and TRBJ2-1; 14 bases align to TRBD2. V lost 2 bases and J lost 6; bases outside the gene matches: 9. Germline V gene data show CDR1 as MNHEY and CDR2 as SVGEGT. The CDR3 spans 18 residues.

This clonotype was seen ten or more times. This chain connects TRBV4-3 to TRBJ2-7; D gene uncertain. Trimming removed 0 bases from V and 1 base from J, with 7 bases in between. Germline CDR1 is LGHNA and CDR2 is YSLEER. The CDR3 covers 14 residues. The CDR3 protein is CASSQDVWSYEQYF. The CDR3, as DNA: TGCGCCAGCAGCCAAGACGTGTGGTCCTACGAGCAGTACTTC.

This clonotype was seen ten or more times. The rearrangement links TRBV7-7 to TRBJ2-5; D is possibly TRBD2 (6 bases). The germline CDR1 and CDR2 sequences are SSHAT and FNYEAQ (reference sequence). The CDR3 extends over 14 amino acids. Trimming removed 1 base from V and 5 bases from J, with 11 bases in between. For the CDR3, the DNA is TGTGCCAGCAGCTTAGGGGCGGGACCGGAGACCCAGTACTTC. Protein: CASSLGAGPETQYF.

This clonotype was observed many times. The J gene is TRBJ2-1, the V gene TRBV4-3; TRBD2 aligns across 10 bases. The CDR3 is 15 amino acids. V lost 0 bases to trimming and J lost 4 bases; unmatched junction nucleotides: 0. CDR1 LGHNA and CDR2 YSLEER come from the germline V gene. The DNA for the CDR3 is TGCGCCAGCAGCCAAGAACTAGCGGGGTACAATGAGCAGTTCTTC. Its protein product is CASSQELAGYNEQFF.

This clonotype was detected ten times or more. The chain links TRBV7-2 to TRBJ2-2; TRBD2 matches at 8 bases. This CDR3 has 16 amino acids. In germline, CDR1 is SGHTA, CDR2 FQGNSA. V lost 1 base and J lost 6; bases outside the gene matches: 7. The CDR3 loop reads CASSLGTSFYSGELFF. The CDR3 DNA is TGTGCCAGCAGCTTAGGGACTAGCTTTTACTCCGGGGAGCTGTTTTTT.

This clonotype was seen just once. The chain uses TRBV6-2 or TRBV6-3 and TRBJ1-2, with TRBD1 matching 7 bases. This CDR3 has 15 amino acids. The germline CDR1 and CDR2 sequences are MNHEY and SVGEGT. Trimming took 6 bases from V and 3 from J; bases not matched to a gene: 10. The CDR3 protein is CASRNPGTDYYGYTF. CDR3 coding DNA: TGTGCCAGCAGGAACCCCGGGACAGACTACTATGGCTACACCTTC.

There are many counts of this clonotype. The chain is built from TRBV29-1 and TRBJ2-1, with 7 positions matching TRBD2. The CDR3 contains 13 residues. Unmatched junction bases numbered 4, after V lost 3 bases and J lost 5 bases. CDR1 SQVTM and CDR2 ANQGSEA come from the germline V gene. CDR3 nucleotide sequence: TGCAGCGTTGATTTGCTAGCGGACAATGAGCAGTTCTTC. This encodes CSVDLLADNEQFF.

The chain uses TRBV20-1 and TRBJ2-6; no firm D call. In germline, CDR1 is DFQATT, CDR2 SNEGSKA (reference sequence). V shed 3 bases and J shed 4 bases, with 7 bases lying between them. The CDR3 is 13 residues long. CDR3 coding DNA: TGCAGTGCTAGTGTGCGGGGGGCCAACGTCCTGACTTTC. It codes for CSASVRGANVLTF.

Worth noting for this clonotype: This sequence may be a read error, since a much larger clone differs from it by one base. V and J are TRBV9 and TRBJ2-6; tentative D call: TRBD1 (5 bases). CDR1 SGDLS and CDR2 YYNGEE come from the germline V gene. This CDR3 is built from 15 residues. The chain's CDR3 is CASSFGASGANGLTF. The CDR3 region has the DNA TGTGCCAGCAGCTTTGGGGCCTCTGGGGCCAACGGCCTGACTTTC.

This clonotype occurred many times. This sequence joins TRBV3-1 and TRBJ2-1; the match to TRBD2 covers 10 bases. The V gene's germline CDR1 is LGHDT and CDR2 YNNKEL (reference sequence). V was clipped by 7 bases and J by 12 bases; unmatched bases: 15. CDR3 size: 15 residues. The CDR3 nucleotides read TGTGCCAGCACCCCAAGCGGGCTAGCGGGAGCGAGGCAGTTCTTC. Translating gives CASTPSGLAGARQFF.

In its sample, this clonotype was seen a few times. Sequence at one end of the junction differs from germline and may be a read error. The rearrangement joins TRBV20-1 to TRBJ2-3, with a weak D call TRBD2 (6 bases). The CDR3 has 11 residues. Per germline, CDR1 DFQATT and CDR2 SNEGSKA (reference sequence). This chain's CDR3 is CSALLADTQFF. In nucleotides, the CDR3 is TGCAGTGCCCTACTAGCCGATACGCAGTTTTTT.

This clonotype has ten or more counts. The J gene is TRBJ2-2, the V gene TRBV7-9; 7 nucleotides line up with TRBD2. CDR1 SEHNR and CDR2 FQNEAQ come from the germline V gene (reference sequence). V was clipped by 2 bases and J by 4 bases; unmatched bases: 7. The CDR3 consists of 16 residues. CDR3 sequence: CASSLTPSGVTGELFF. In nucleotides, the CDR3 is TGTGCCAGCAGCTTAACGCCTAGCGGAGTCACCGGGGAGCTGTTTTTT.

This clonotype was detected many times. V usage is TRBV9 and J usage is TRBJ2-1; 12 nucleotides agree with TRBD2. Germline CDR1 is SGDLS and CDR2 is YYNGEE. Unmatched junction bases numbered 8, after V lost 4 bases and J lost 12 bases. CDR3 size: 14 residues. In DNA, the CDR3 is TGTGCCAGCAGCCCCGGACTAGCGGGAACCAGGCAGTTCTTC. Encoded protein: CASSPGLAGTRQFF.

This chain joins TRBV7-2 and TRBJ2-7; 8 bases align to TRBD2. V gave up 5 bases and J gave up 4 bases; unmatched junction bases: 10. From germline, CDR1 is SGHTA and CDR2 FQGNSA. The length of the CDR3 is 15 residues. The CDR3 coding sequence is TGTGCCAGCAGCGTAACTAGCGGAGTGGGGTACGAGCAGTACTTC. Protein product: CASSVTSGVGYEQYF.

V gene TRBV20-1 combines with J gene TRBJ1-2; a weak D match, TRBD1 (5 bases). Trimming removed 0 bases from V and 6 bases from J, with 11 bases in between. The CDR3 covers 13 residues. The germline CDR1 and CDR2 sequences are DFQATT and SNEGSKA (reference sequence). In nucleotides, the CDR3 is TGCAGTGCTAGAGATTGGGGAGGGGATGGCTACACCTTC. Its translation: CSARDWGGDGYTF.

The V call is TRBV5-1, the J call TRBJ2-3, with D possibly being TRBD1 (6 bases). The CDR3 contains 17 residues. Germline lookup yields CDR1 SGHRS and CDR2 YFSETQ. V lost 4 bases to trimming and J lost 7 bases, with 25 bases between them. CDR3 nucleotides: TGCGCCAGCAGCCAACACAGGGATTTTAGTGGCCCTTATACGCAGTATTTT. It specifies CASSQHRDFSGPYTQYF.

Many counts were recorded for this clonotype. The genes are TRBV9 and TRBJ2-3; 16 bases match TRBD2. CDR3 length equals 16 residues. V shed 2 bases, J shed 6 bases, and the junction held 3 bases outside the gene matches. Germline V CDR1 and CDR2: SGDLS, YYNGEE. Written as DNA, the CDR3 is TGTGCCAGCAGCGTGGGACTAGCGGGAGGGGGGGATACGCAGTATTTT. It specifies CASSVGLAGGGDTQYF.

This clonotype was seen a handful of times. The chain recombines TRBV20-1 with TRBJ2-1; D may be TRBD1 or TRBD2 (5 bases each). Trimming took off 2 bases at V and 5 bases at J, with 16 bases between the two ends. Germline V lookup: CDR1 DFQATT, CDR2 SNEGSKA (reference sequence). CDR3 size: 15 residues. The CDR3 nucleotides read TGCAGTGCTAGATCCGGGGCCAGGGCGGACAATGAGCAGTTCTTC. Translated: CSARSGARADNEQFF.

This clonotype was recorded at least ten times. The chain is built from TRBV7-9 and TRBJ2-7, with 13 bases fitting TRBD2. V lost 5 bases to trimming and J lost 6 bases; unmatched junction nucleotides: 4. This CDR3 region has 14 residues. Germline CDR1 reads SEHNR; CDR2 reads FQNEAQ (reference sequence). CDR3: CASSLRTSGSEQYF. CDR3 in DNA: TGTGCCAGCAGCCTCCGGACTAGCGGGAGCGAGCAGTACTTC.

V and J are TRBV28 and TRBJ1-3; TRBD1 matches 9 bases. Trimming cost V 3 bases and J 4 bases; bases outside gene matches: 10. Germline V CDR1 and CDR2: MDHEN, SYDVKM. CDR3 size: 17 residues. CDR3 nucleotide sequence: TGTGCCAGCAGTTTTCCCACAGGGGGCTCTTCCGGAAACACCATATATTTT. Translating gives CASSFPTGGSSGNTIYF.

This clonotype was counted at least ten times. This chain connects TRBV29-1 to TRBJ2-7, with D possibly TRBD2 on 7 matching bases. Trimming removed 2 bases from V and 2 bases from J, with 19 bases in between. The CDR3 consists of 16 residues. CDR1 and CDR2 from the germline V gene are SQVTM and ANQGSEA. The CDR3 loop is CSVEHRARGGTYEQYF. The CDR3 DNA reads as TGCAGCGTTGAACACAGGGCTAGGGGGGGTACCTACGAGCAGTACTTC.

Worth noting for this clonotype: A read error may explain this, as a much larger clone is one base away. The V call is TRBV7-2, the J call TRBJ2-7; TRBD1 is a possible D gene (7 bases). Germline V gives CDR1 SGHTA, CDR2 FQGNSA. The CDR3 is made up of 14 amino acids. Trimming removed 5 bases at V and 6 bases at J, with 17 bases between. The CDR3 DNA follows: TGTGCCAGCAGCCGGGGCAGGGGGGTCTGCGAGCAGTACTTC. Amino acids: CASSRGRGVCEQYF.